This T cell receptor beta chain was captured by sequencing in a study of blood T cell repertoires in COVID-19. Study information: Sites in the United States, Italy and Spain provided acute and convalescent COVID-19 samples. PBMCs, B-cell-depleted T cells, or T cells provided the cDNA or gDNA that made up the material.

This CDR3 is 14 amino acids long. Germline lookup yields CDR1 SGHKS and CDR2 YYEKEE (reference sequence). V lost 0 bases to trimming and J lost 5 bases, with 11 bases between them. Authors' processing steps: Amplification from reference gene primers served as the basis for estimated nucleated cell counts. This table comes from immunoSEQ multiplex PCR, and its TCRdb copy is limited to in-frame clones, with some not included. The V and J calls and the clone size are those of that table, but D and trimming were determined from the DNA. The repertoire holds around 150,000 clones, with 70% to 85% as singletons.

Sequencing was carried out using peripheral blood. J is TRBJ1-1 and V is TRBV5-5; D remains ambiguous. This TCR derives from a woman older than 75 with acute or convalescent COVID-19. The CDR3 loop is CASSLAPGGTEAFF. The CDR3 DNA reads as TGTGCCAGCAGCTTGGCCCCGGGTGGAACTGAAGCTTTCTTT.